This section outlines one T cell receptor beta chain sequence together with its context. In the study's own analysis: Scientists estimated how many nucleated cells there were by amplifying reference gene primers. Measured with immunoSEQ multiplex PCR; TCRdb has only the in-frame clones, and not every one. Clonal size and the V and J genes are those of that table, whereas D and trimming came from the DNA. The profile shows nearly 100,000 clones, approximately 82% of them singletons. Germline CDR1 SGHTA, CDR2 FQGTGA. Trimming removed 6 bases from V and 5 bases from J, with 16 bases in between. This CDR3 is 14 amino acids long. The source of the sample is a study of blood T cell repertoires in COVID-19. Study-wide background: Samples of COVID-19 (acute and convalescent) were obtained from the United States, Italy and Spain. Sample material is recorded as cDNA or gDNA derived from T cells, B-cell-depleted T cells, or PBMCs.

The clonotype comes from a man between 65 and 85 years old with acute or convalescent COVID-19. The gene calls are TRBV7-3 and TRBJ2-5; D gene ambiguous. The material sequenced was peripheral blood. CDR3 in amino acids: CASSPLAARETQYF. The CDR3 DNA is TGTGCCAGCAGTCCGCTCGCCGCGCGGGAGACCCAGTACTTC.